A selection of T cell receptor beta chains follows, all from one sample in a study of T cell repertoires in cytomegalovirus infection. Antigens for these TCRs are unknown. In TCRdb, the reads were re-called with MiXCR into one record per CDR3 protein. Of 700,000 to 900,000 distinct CDR3 sequences in the sample, about 29% are singletons; the top ten hold around 13%. The input for sequencing was cultured CD8+ T cells from PBMCs, taken from culture after CMV antigen stimulation. These TCRs come from a human donor in good health (CMV status not recorded). Some clones in this sample may be carry-over from other donors' samples. Both conserved end residues are part of each CDR3. D genes are given only for firm matches. Clone size, where shown, is once, few, many, or a class for clones that have expanded.

CDR3aa: CASTLDRGDYGYTF; CDR3nt: TGTGCCAGCACGCTAGACAGGGGCGACTATGGCTACACCTTC; abundance: -; d_gene: TRBD1; v_gene: TRBV5-4; j_gene: TRBJ1-2
CDR3aa: CASSPTVPDILFF; CDR3nt: TGTGCCAGCAGCCCGACTGTTCCCGATATACTGTTTTTT; abundance: many; d_gene: -; v_gene: TRBV7-6; j_gene: TRBJ1-4
CDR3aa: CASSWGNQETQYF; CDR3nt: TGTGCCAGCAGTTGGGGCAACCAAGAGACCCAGTACTTC; abundance: -; d_gene: -; v_gene: TRBV12-3/TRBV12-4; j_gene: TRBJ2-5
CDR3aa: CATSRSGTGAYEQYF; CDR3nt: TGTGCCACCAGCAGATCCGGGACGGGAGCCTACGAGCAGTACTTC; abundance: -; d_gene: -; v_gene: TRBV15; j_gene: TRBJ2-7
CDR3aa: CSARPPDGAEAFF; CDR3nt: TGCAGTGCTAGACCCCCGGATGGGGCTGAAGCTTTCTTT; abundance: -; d_gene: -; v_gene: TRBV20-1; j_gene: TRBJ1-1
CDR3aa: CASRDSQKNIQYF; CDR3nt: TGTGCCAGCAGGGACAGCCAGAAAAACATTCAGTACTTC; abundance: -; d_gene: -; v_gene: TRBV7-3; j_gene: TRBJ2-4
CDR3aa: CASSSGGARRNSPLHF; CDR3nt: TGTGCCAGCAGCTCGGGGGGGGCACGGCGGAATTCACCCCTCCACTTT; abundance: -; d_gene: -; v_gene: TRBV7-2; j_gene: TRBJ1-6
CDR3aa: CSVEDGYGYTF; CDR3nt: TGCAGCGTTGAAGATGGGTATGGCTACACCTTC; abundance: -; d_gene: -; v_gene: TRBV29-1; j_gene: TRBJ1-2
CDR3aa: CASTPWEGRSLGSYNEQFF; CDR3nt: TGTGCCAGCACCCCCTGGGAGGGAAGGTCCCTTGGTTCCTACAATGAGCAGTTCTTC; abundance: -; d_gene: TRBD2; v_gene: TRBV12-3/TRBV12-4; j_gene: TRBJ2-1
CDR3aa: CASSSRVFGDTIYF; CDR3nt: TGTGCCAGCAGTTCTCGGGTCTTCGGAGACACCATATATTTT; abundance: -; d_gene: -; v_gene: TRBV5-4; j_gene: TRBJ1-3
CDR3aa: CASSYGLGREQFF; CDR3nt: TGTGCCAGCAGTTATGGACTTGGACGTGAGCAGTTCTTC; abundance: few; d_gene: -; v_gene: TRBV12-3/TRBV12-4; j_gene: TRBJ2-1
CDR3aa: CASSGTGRVNTF; CDR3nt: TGTGCCAGCAGTGGGACAGGGCGAGTGAACACCTTC; abundance: once; d_gene: TRBD1; v_gene: TRBV25-1; j_gene: TRBJ1-2
CDR3aa: CASSAGTHTGELFF; CDR3nt: TGTGCCAGCAGTGCCGGGACGCACACCGGGGAGCTGTTTTTT; abundance: -; d_gene: -; v_gene: TRBV6-1; j_gene: TRBJ2-2
CDR3aa: CATAFEDSSYNEQFF; CDR3nt: TGTGCCACGGCCTTCGAAGATAGCTCCTACAATGAGCAGTTCTTC; abundance: -; d_gene: -; v_gene: TRBV19; j_gene: TRBJ2-1
CDR3aa: CSARDRRGLQFF; CDR3nt: TGCAGTGCTAGAGATCGAAGGGGCCTCCAGTTCTTC; abundance: -; d_gene: -; v_gene: TRBV20-1; j_gene: TRBJ2-1
CDR3aa: CAISEPAGSSYNEQFF; CDR3nt: TGTGCCATCAGTGAACCAGCGGGTTCCTCCTACAATGAGCAGTTCTTC; abundance: -; d_gene: -; v_gene: TRBV10-3; j_gene: TRBJ2-1
CDR3aa: CASSYSRGLSYEQYF; CDR3nt: TGTGCCAGCAGTTACTCTCGGGGGCTCTCCTACGAGCAGTACTTC; abundance: -; d_gene: -; v_gene: TRBV6-2/TRBV6-3; j_gene: TRBJ2-7
CDR3aa: CASSLPPRYGGETEAFF; CDR3nt: TGTGCCAGCAGCTTACCTCCAAGGTACGGGGGCGAGACTGAAGCTTTCTTT; abundance: -; d_gene: -; v_gene: TRBV7-3; j_gene: TRBJ1-1
CDR3aa: CASSIAAGTDTQYF; CDR3nt: TGTGCCAGTAGTATAGCGGCAGGCACAGATACGCAGTATTTT; abundance: few; d_gene: -; v_gene: TRBV19; j_gene: TRBJ2-3
CDR3aa: CATSRDGRGNEQFF; CDR3nt: TGTGCCACCAGCAGAGATGGGAGAGGGAATGAGCAGTTCTTC; abundance: few; d_gene: -; v_gene: TRBV15; j_gene: TRBJ2-1
CDR3aa: CATSRGLEGPYNEQFF; CDR3nt: TGTGCCACCAGCAGAGGATTGGAGGGGCCTTATAATGAGCAGTTCTTC; abundance: -; d_gene: -; v_gene: TRBV15; j_gene: TRBJ2-1
CDR3aa: CASSLDPEEETQYF; CDR3nt: TGTGCCAGCAGTTTAGACCCGGAGGAAGAGACCCAGTACTTC; abundance: many; d_gene: -; v_gene: TRBV27; j_gene: TRBJ2-5
CDR3aa: CASSRLGLAGSSYNEQFF; CDR3nt: TGTGCCAGCAGCCGGCTGGGACTAGCGGGGAGCTCCTACAATGAGCAGTTCTTC; abundance: few; d_gene: TRBD2; v_gene: TRBV7-9; j_gene: TRBJ2-1
CDR3aa: CAISEKGTASSYNEQFF; CDR3nt: TGTGCCATCAGTGAAAAGGGGACGGCGAGCTCCTACAATGAGCAGTTCTTC; abundance: many; d_gene: -; v_gene: TRBV10-3; j_gene: TRBJ2-1
CDR3aa: CAISETSGQGKYQPQHF; CDR3nt: TGTGCCATCAGTGAAACATCGGGACAGGGGAAATATCAGCCCCAGCATTTT; abundance: few; d_gene: TRBD1; v_gene: TRBV10-3; j_gene: TRBJ1-5
CDR3aa: CASAGTGFHEQYF; CDR3nt: TGTGCCAGCGCCGGGACAGGGTTCCACGAGCAGTACTTC; abundance: -; d_gene: TRBD1; v_gene: TRBV6-1; j_gene: TRBJ2-7
CDR3aa: CASSFTRPDTQYF; CDR3nt: TGTGCCAGCAGTTTCACGCGGCCAGATACGCAGTATTTT; abundance: many; d_gene: -; v_gene: TRBV12-3/TRBV12-4; j_gene: TRBJ2-3
CDR3aa: CASGLGGSNYGYTF; CDR3nt: TGTGCCAGCGGCCTCGGGGGGTCTAACTATGGCTACACCTTC; abundance: few; d_gene: -; v_gene: TRBV6-5; j_gene: TRBJ1-2
CDR3aa: CASSDPDRAEEKLFF; CDR3nt: TGTGCCAGCAGTGACCCCGACAGGGCAGAGGAAAAACTGTTTTTT; abundance: -; d_gene: TRBD1; v_gene: TRBV6-6; j_gene: TRBJ1-4
CDR3aa: CAISEPSGGHYEQYF; CDR3nt: TGTGCCATCAGTGAACCTAGCGGGGGCCACTACGAGCAGTACTTC; abundance: -; d_gene: TRBD2; v_gene: TRBV10-3; j_gene: TRBJ2-7
CDR3aa: CASSLIIGELFF; CDR3nt: TGTGCCAGCAGTTTAATCATCGGGGAGCTGTTTTTT; abundance: -; d_gene: -; v_gene: TRBV12-3/TRBV12-4; j_gene: TRBJ2-2
CDR3aa: CASSSAGGVYNEQFF; CDR3nt: TGTGCCAGCAGTTCCGCCGGGGGCGTTTACAATGAGCAGTTCTTC; abundance: -; d_gene: -; v_gene: TRBV6-8; j_gene: TRBJ2-1
CDR3aa: CASSTRGELRDTQYF; CDR3nt: TGTGCCAGCAGTACCCGAGGGGAGCTCCGCGATACGCAGTATTTT; abundance: -; d_gene: -; v_gene: TRBV6-2/TRBV6-3; j_gene: TRBJ2-3
CDR3aa: CASSYSIATQYF; CDR3nt: TGTGCCAGCAGTTACTCGATTGCGACCCAGTACTTC; abundance: -; d_gene: -; v_gene: TRBV6-6; j_gene: TRBJ2-5
CDR3aa: CASSASAGETQYF; CDR3nt: TGTGCCAGCAGTGCATCGGCAGGAGAGACCCAGTACTTC; abundance: few; d_gene: -; v_gene: TRBV12-3/TRBV12-4; j_gene: TRBJ2-5
CDR3aa: CASSLVGEDTEAFF; CDR3nt: TGTGCCAGCAGCTTAGTGGGGGAAGACACTGAAGCTTTCTTT; abundance: many; d_gene: -; v_gene: TRBV7-6; j_gene: TRBJ1-1
CDR3aa: CASRGQGRYNSPLHF; CDR3nt: TGTGCCAGCAGAGGACAGGGGAGATATAATTCACCCCTCCACTTT; abundance: -; d_gene: TRBD1; v_gene: TRBV27; j_gene: TRBJ1-6
CDR3aa: CASSYTGFNTEAFF; CDR3nt: TGTGCCAGCAGTTACACAGGGTTTAACACTGAAGCTTTCTTT; abundance: few; d_gene: -; v_gene: TRBV28; j_gene: TRBJ1-1
CDR3aa: CASSPRGGGADTQYF; CDR3nt: TGCGCCAGCAGCCCGCGCGGGGGGGGGGCAGATACGCAGTATTTT; abundance: -; d_gene: TRBD2; v_gene: TRBV5-1; j_gene: TRBJ2-3
CDR3aa: CASSLGTGGPPYTDTQYF; CDR3nt: TGTGCCAGCAGCTTAGGGACGGGGGGGCCTCCGTACACAGATACGCAGTATTTT; abundance: -; d_gene: TRBD2; v_gene: TRBV7-6; j_gene: TRBJ2-3